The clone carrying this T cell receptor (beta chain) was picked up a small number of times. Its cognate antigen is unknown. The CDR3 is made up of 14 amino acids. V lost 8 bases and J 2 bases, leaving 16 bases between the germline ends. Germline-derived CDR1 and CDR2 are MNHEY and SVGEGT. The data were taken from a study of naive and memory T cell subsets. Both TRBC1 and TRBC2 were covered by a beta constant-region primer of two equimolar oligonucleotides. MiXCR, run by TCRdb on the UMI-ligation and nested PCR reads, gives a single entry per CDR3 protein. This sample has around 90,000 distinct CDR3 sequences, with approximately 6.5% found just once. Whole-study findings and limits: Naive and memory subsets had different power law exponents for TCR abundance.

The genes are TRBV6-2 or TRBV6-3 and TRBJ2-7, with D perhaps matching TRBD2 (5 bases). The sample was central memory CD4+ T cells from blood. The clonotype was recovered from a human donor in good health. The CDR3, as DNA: TGTGCCAGCTACGAGCGGTTCCCACCCTACGAGCAGTACTTC. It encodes CASYERFPPYEQYF.